These T cell receptor beta chains were read from a single sample in a study of regulatory dendritic cells for organ transplantation. The repertoire was sequenced with immunoSEQ multiplex PCR; TCRdb's copy has only in-frame clones and lacks some. The sample includes 20,000 or so clones, over 75% seen only once; the top ten take 0.68%. No antigen has been assigned to these receptors. The sequenced sample was naive CD4+ T cells from blood cultured with regulatory dendritic cells. Receptor source: a human donor in good health. Each CDR3 is given with its conserved first and last residue. The D gene is left open where the match is weak. Clone size is shown for a subset of rows, as once, few, many or a class of expanded clone.

size: NA
D: TRBD2
J: TRBJ2-5
V: TRBV7-2
DNA: TGTGCCAGCAGCTTAGCGGGACTAGGTGAGACCCAGTACTTC
CDR3: CASSLAGLGETQYF

size: NA
D: NA
J: TRBJ2-3
V: TRBV4-2
DNA: TGTGCCAGCAGCTTCGACGGTTGGGGAACAGATACGCAGTATTTT
CDR3: CASSFDGWGTDTQYF

size: NA
D: TRBD2
J: TRBJ2-3
V: TRBV7-2
DNA: TGTGCCAGCAGCTTACAGGCGGGGGGAGGAGATACGCAGTATTTT
CDR3: CASSLQAGGGDTQYF

size: NA
D: TRBD1
J: TRBJ2-3
V: TRBV19
DNA: TGTGCCAGTAGTATTAGGGGGCGCGGGACAGATACGCAGTATTTT
CDR3: CASSIRGRGTDTQYF

size: NA
D: NA
J: TRBJ2-2
V: TRBV6-1
DNA: TGTGCCAGCACCAGACTAGCCGGGGAGCTGTTTTTT
CDR3: CASTRLAGELFF

size: NA
D: NA
J: TRBJ1-3
V: TRBV7-9
DNA: TGTGCCAGCAGCTTAGTAGGACCGATTCTCTCTGGAAACACCATATATTTT
CDR3: CASSLVGPILSGNTIYF

size: NA
D: TRBD1
J: TRBJ2-2
V: TRBV4-1
DNA: TGCGCCAGCAGCCAAGAGGGGACAGGGTGGGACACCGGGGAGCTGTTTTTT
CDR3: CASSQEGTGWDTGELFF

size: once
D: NA
J: TRBJ2-7
V: TRBV7-2
DNA: TGTGCCAGCAACAGGGACTTGCCCTACGAGCAGTACTTC
CDR3: CASNRDLPYEQYF

size: once
D: NA
J: TRBJ2-2
V: TRBV7-9
DNA: TGTGCCAGCAGCCACACCCCAGGGAACACCGGGGAGCTGTTTTTT
CDR3: CASSHTPGNTGELFF

size: NA
D: TRBD2
J: TRBJ2-5
V: TRBV6-5
DNA: TGTGCCGCCGGACTAGCGGGAGTGGAAACCCAGTACTTC
CDR3: CAAGLAGVETQYF